This section outlines one T cell receptor beta chain sequence together with its context. The antigen is not known. The data are from a study of CD8+ T cells in alopecia areata. Study overall: Scoring of severity for treated patients was based on percentage of affected scalp area.

The sample's treatment: oral pan-JAK inhibitor, 5-10 mg twice daily. There are 16 residues in the CDR3. The ends were cut back, 3 bases at V and 1 base at J, with 13 bases in the middle. Germline V gene data show CDR1 as SGHVS and CDR2 as FQNEAQ. Reverse transcription of extracted RNA yielded cDNA, which provided the sequencing template. Sequencing used immunoSEQ multiplex PCR; TCRdb keeps in-frame clones, though not all of them. The table lists about 140,000 clones, more than 85% of them singletons. Overall study findings and caveats: Sharing of TCR sequences between patients (possibly for HLA-related reasons) was less clear than in mice. Any link of baseline CD8+ expansion to response, resting on one nonresponder, remains uncertain.

The rearrangement links TRBV7-8 to TRBJ2-1; tentative D call: TRBD1 (6 bases). The sequenced sample was CD8+ T cells sorted from blood, obtained at week 4, from a patient treated with tofacitinib. The sequence was obtained from a human donor with alopecia areata. The DNA of the CDR3 is TGTGCCAGCAGCTTCCTGAGACAGGTTTCCTACAATGAGCAGTTCTTC. Translated: CASSFLRQVSYNEQFF.